This T cell receptor beta chain was recovered during a study of T cell clones after liver transplantation. At the level of the study: In this trial, immunosuppression withdrawal was attempted within 2 years of liver transplant. TCRbeta sequencing after a pre-transplant mixed lymphocyte reaction identified graft-donor-reactive clones, later tracked in post-transplant blood. Subjects received no induction therapy and standard immunosuppression until randomization at 12-24 months post-transplant.

A note on this clone: The antigen remains undetermined.

Germline V gene lookup returns CDR1 MDHEN and CDR2 SYDVKM. The V end lost 3 bases, the J end lost 1 base, and 1 base lay between the germline ends. The CDR3 totals 12 residues. The study's findings and limits: Low donor cell numbers restricted donor-reactive repertoire measurement in two subjects.

Clones were sequenced by immunoSEQ multiplex PCR, and TCRdb holds only the in-frame ones, with some missing. The data hold about 58,000 clones, with roughly 70% observed a single time. The input for sequencing was CD4+ T cells from blood, taken at the roughly 15-month timepoint. The rearrangement links TRBV28 to TRBJ2-4; D call uncertain. This clonotype originated in a human patient who received a liver transplant. Some T cells may be transferred from the graft donor. The CDR3 reads CASSLAKNIQYF. The CDR3 coding sequence is TGTGCCAGCAGTTTGGCCAAAAACATTCAGTACTTC.